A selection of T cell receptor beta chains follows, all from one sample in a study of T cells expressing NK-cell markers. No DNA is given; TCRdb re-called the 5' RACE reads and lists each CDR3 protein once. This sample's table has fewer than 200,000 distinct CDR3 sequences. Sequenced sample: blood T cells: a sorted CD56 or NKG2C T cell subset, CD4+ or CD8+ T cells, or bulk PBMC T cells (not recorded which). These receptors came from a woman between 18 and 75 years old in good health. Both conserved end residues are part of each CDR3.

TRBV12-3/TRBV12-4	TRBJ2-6	CASSPRTGANVLTF
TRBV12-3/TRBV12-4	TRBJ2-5	CASSSQKRRETQYF
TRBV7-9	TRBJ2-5	CASSRTSYRETQYF
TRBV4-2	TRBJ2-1	CASSRGQFYNEQFF
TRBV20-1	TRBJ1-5	CSARDRRGRLINQPQHF
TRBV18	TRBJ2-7	CASSPGVVGSWEQYF
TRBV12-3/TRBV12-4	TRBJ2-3	CASSHRGALADTQYF
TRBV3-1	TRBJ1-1	CASSQGRRGIGTEAFF
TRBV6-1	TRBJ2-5	CASSVNRAQYF
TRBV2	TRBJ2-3	CASSDASGTDTQYF
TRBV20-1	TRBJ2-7	CSATGTSNIYEQYF
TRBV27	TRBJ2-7	CASSFRTSGSDEQYF
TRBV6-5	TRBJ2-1	CASSSIAGGKGEQFF
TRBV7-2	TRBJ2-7	CASSFRGQDVYEQYF
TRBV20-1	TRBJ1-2	CSARFGARGYTF
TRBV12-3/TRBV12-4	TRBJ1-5	CASSPSLGGSNQPQHF
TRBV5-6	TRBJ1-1	CASSRPFSAEAFF
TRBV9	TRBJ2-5	CASSGPAGQETQYF
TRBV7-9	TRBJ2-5	CASSRGTGKEETQYF
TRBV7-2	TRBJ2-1	CASSLDRVTHNEQFF
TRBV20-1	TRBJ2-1	CSVRAVAYNEQFF
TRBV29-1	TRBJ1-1	CSASGGEGTEAFF
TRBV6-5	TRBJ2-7	CASSQGIGEQYF
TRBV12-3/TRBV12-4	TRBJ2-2	CASRSRGSQESGELFF
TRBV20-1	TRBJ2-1	CSARGPFTRNEQFF
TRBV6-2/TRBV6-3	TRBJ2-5	CASSDLRGRQETQYF
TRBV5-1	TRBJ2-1	CASSLDPGRGLYEQFF
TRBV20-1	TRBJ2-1	CSAVRAGAIYNEQFF
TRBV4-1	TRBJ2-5	CASSQGYGEETQYF
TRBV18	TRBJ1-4	CASSQGTANEKLFF